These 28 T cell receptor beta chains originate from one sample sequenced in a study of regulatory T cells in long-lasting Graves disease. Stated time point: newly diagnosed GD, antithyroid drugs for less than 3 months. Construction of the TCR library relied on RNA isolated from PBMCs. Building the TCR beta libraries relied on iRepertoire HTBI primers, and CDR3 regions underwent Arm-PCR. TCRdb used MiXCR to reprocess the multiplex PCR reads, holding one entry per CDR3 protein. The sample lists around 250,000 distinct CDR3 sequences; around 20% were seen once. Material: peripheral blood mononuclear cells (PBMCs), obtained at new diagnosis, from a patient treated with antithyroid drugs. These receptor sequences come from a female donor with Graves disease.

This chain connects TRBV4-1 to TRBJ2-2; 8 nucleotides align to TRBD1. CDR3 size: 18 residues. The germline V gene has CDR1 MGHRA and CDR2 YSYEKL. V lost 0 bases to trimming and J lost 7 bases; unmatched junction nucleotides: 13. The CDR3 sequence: CASSQEGGGTGVFGELFF. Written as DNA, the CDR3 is TGCGCCAGCAGCCAAGAAGGGGGCGGGACAGGAGTTTTCGGGGAGCTGTTTTTT.

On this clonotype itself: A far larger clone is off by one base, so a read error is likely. The CDR3 region is CASRTLETSGRGNEQFF. In DNA form, the CDR3 reads TGTGCCAGCAGGACCCTCGAGACTAGCGGGAGAGGCAATGAGCAGTTCTTC. V gene TRBV2 combines with J gene TRBJ2-5; 12 positions match TRBD2. Judging by the DNA end, TRBJ2-1 fits better; the J call may be wrong. Germline V CDR1 and CDR2: SNHLY, FYNNEI. The CDR3 runs to 17 residues.

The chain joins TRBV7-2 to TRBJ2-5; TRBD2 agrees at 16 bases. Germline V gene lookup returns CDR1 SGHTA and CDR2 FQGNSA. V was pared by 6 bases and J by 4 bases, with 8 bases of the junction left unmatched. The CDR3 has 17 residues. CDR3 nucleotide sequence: TGTGCCAGCAGTTCAGGGACTAGCGGGAGGGCCGGAGAGACCCAGTACTTC. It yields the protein CASSSGTSGRAGETQYF.

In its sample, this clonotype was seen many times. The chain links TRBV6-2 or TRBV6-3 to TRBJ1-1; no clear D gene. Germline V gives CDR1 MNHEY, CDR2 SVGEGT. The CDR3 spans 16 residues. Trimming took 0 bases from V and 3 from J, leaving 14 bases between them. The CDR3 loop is CASSYSSYGADTEAFF. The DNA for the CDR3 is TGTGCCAGCAGTTACTCGTCGTATGGAGCGGACACTGAAGCTTTCTTT.

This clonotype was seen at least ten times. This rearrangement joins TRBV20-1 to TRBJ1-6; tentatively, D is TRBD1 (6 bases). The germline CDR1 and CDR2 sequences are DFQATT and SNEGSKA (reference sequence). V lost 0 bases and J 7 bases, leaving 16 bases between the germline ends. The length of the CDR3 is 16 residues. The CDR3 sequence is CSARDHRELRNSPLHF. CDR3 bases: TGCAGTGCTAGAGATCACAGGGAGCTTCGGAATTCACCCCTCCACTTT.

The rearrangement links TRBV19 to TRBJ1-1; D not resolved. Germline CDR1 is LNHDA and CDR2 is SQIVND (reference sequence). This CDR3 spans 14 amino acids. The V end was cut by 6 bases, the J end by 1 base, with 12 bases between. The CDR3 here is CASRRALRNTEAFF. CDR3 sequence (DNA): TGTGCCAGTAGGAGGGCTCTCCGGAACACTGAAGCTTTCTTT.

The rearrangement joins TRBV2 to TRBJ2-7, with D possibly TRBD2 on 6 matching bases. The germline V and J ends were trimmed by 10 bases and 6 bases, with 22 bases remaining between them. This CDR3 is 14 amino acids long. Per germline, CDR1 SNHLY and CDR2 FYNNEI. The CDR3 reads CATLGPAGWSEQYF. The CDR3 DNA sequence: TGTGCCACTCTCGGGCCAGCGGGTTGGTCCGAGCAGTACTTC.

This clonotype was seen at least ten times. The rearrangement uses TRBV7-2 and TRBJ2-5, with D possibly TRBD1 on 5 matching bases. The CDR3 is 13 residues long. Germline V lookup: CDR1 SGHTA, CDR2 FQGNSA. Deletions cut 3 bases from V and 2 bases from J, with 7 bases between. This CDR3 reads CASSFNRQETQYF. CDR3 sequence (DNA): TGTGCCAGCAGCTTTAACAGGCAAGAGACCCAGTACTTC.

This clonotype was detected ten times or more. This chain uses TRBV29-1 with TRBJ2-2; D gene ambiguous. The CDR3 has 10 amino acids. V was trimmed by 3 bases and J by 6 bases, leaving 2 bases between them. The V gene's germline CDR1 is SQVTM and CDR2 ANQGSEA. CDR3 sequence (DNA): TGCAGCGTTGAGTCCGGGGAGCTGTTTTTT. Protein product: CSVESGELFF.

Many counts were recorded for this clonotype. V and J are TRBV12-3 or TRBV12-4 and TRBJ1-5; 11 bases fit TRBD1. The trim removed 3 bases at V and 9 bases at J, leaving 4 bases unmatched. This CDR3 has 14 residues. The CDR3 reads CASSLGQGVAPQHF. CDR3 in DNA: TGTGCCAGCAGTTTGGGACAGGGGGTCGCGCCCCAGCATTTT.

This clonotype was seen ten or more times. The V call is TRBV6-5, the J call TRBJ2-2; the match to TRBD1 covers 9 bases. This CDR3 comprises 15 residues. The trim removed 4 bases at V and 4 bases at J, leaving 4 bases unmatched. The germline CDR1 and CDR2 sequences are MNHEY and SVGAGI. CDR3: CASSWGQGGTGELFF. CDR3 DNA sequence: TGTGCCAGCAGTTGGGGACAGGGTGGCACCGGGGAGCTGTTTTTT.

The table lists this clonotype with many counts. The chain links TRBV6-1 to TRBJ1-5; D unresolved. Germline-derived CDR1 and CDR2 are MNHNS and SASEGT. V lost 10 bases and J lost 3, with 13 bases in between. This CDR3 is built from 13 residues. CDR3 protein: CAISRGINQPQHF. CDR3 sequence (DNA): TGTGCCATTTCTAGAGGGATCAATCAGCCCCAGCATTTT.

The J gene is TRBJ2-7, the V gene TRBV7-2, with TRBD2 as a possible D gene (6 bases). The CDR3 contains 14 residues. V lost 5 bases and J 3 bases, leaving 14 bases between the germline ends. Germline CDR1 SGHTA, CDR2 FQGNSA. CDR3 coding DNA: TGTGCCAGCAGCCCCCGACGGACTAACTACGAGCAGTACTTC. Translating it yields CASSPRRTNYEQYF.

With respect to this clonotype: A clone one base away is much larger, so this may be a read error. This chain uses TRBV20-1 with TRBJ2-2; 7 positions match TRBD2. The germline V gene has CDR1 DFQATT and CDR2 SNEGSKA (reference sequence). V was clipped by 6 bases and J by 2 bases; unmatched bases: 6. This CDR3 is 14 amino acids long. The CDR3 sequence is CSARRGINTGELFF. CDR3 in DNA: TGCAGTGCGCGGCGGGGGATAAACACCGGGGAGCTGTTTTTT.

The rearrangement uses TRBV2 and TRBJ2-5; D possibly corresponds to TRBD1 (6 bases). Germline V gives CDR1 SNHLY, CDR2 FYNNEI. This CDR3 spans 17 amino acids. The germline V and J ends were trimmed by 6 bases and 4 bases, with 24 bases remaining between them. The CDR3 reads CASRNSWGQGGIETQYF. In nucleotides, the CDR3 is TGTGCCAGCAGGAACAGTTGGGGGCAGGGTGGTATAGAGACCCAGTACTTC.

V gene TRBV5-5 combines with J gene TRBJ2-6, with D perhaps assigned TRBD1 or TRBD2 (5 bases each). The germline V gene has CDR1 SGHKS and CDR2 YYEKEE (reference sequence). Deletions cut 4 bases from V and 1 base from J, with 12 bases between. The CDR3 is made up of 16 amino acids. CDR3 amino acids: CASSRRGDSGANVLTF. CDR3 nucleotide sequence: TGTGCCAGCAGCCGGAGAGGGGATTCTGGGGCCAACGTCCTGACTTTC.

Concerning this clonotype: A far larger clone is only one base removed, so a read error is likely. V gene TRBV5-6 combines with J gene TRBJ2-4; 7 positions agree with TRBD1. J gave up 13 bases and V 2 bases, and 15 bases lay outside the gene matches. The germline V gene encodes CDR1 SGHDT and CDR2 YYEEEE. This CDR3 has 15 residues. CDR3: CASSFRDRLNRQQYF. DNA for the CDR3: TGTGCCAGCAGCTTCCGGGACAGACTAAATAGGCAGCAGTACTTC.

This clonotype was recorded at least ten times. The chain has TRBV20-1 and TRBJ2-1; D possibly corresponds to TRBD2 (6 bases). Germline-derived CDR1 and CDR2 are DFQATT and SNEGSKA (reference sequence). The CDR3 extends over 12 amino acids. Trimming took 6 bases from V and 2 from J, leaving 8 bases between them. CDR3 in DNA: TGCAGTGCCCGCGGGGCCTACAATGAGCAGTTCTTC. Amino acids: CSARGAYNEQFF.

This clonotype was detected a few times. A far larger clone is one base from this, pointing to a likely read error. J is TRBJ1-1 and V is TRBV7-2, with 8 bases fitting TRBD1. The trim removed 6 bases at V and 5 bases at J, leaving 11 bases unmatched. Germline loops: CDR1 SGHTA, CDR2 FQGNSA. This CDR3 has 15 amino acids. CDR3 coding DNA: TGTGCCAGCAGTGTGGTCGGGACAGGTTTGACTGAAGCTTTCTTT. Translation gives CASSVVGTGLTEAFF.

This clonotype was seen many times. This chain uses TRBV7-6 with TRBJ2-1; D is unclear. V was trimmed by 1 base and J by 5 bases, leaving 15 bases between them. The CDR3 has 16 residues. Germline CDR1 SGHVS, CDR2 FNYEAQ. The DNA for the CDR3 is TGTGCCAGCAGCTTAGTTTACAGCGATACCGACAATGAGCAGTTCTTC. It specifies CASSLVYSDTDNEQFF. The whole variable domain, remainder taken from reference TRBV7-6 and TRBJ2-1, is GAGVSQSPRYKVTKRGQDVALRCDPISGHVSLYWYRQALGQGPEFLTYFNYEAQQDKSGLPNDRFSAERPEGSISTLTIQRTEQRDSAMYRCASSLVYSDTDNEQFFGPGTRLTVL.

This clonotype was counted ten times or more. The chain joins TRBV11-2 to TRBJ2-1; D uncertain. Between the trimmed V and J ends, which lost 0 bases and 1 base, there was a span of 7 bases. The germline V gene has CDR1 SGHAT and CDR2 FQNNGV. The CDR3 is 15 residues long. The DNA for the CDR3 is TGTGCCAGCAGCTTAGATTCAGGTTCCTACAATGAGCAGTTCTTC. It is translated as CASSLDSGSYNEQFF.

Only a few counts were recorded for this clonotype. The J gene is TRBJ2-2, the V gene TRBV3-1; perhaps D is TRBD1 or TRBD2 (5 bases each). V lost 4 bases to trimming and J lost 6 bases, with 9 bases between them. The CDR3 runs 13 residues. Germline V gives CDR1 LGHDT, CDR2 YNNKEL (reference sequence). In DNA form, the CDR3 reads TGTGCCAGCAGCCGCCGGGACGCCGGGGAGCTGTTTTTT. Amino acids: CASSRRDAGELFF.

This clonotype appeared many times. CDR3 nucleotides: TGCGCCAGCAGTGAGTCTGGGACAATCTACAATGAGCAGTTCTTC. It yields the protein CASSESGTIYNEQFF. The gene calls are TRBV10-1 and TRBJ2-1; D possibly corresponds to TRBD1 (6 bases). Germline CDR1 is WNHNN and CDR2 is SYGVQD (reference sequence). The CDR3 contains 15 residues. V was trimmed by 0 bases and J by 3 bases, leaving 9 bases between them.

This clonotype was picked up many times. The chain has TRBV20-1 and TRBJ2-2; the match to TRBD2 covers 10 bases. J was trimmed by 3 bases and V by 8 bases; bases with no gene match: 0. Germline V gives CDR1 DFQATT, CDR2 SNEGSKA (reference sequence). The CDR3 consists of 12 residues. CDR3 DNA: TGCAGTCTAGCGGGAGACACCGGGGAGCTGTTTTTT. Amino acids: CSLAGDTGELFF.

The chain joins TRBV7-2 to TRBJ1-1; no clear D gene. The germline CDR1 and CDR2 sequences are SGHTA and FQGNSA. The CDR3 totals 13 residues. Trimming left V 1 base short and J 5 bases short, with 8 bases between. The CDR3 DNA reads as TGTGCCAGCAGCTTAGATTCGCAGACTGAAGCTTTCTTT. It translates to CASSLDSQTEAFF.

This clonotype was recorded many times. CDR3 DNA sequence: TGTGCCAGCAGCTCCCCCCGCTCGAGGGCAGGGGTTGGGGATGAGCAGTTCTTC. Its translation: CASSSPRSRAGVGDEQFF. The chain links TRBV7-3 to TRBJ2-1; the D gene is possibly TRBD1 (6 bases). The CDR3 consists of 18 residues. Trimming pared 4 bases from V and 8 bases from J, leaving 27 bases between. Germline V lookup: CDR1 SGHTA, CDR2 FQGTGA.

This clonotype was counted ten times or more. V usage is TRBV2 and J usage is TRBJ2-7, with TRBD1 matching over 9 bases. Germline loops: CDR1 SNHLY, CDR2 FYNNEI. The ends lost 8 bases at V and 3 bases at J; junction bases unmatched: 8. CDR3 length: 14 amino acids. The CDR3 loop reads CASYPGQGNYEQYF. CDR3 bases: TGTGCCAGCTATCCGGGACAGGGTAACTACGAGCAGTACTTC.

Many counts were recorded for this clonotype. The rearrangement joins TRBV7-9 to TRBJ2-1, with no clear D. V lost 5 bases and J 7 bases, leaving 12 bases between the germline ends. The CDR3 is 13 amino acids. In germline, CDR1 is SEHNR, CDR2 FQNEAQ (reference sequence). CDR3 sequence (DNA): TGTGCCAGCAGCCACAGCTTGGGGAATGAGCAGTTCTTC. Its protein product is CASSHSLGNEQFF.